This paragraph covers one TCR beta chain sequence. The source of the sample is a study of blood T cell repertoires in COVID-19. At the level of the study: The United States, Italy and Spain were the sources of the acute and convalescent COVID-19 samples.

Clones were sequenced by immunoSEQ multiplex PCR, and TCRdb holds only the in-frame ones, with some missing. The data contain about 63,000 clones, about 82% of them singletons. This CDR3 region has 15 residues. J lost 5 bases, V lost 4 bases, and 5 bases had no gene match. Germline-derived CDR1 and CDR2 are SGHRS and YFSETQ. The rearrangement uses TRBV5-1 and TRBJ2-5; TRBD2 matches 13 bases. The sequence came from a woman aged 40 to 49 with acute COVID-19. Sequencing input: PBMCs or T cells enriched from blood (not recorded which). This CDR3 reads CASSPGLAGEETQYF. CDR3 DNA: TGCGCCAGCAGCCCCGGACTAGCGGGAGAGGAGACCCAGTACTTC. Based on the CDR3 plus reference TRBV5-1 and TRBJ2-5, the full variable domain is KAGVTQTPRYLIKTRGQQVTLSCSPISGHRSVSWYQQTPGQGLQFLFEYFSETQRNKGNFPGRFSGRQFSNSRSEMNVSTLELGDSALYLCASSPGLAGEETQYFGPGTRLLVL.